Presented here are 20 T cell receptor beta chains from one specimen sequenced in a study of T cell clonality in common variable immunodeficiency. TCRdb keeps only in-frame clones here, not all; method: immunoSEQ multiplex PCR. The sample has under 40,000 clones, none seen only once. Sequenced: peripheral blood mononuclear cells. These receptor sequences come from a person aged 18 to 70 in good health.

This clone was seen ten or more times. The DNA ends 3 residues before the CDR3 does, and the rest of the CDR3 is filled in from the germline J gene. The chain carries TRBV19 and TRBJ1-5; D might be TRBD1 (6 bases). Trimming removed 4 bases from V and 4 bases from J, with 14 bases in between. Germline values: CDR1 LNHDA, CDR2 SQIVND (reference sequence). This CDR3 is 15 amino acids long. CDR3 sequence: CASSSIGGRNQPQHF. The CDR3 bases that were read are TGTGCCAGTAGTAGTATAGGGGGTAGAAATCAGCCC.

In this sample, this clone turned up many times. The missing CDR3 end, 3 residues past where the read stops, is filled in from the germline J gene. V is TRBV20-1 and J is TRBJ1-2, with D hard to call. This CDR3 is 12 amino acids long. The V end was cut by 4 bases, the J end by 3 bases, with 9 bases between. Germline assignment: CDR1 DFQATT and CDR2 SNEGSKA (reference sequence). The sequenced part of the CDR3 DNA is TGCAGTGCTACTTACACCGACTATGGC. It translates to CSATYTDYG. The entire CDR3 is CSATYTDYGYTF.

This clone was detected a few times. Read coverage stops 3 residues before the CDR3 terminus; the germline J gene supplies the remainder. This chain links TRBV11-2 with TRBJ1-1; D uncertain. The CDR3 sequence is 13 residues long. In germline, CDR1 is SGHAT, CDR2 FQNNGV. Trimming took off 4 bases at V and 6 bases at J, with 12 bases between the two ends. The sequenced CDR3 bases are TGTGCCAGCAGCTCCCGGGGTAGGGCTGAA. It is translated as CASSSRGRAE. The CDR3 reads in full as CASSSRGRAEAFF.

This clone was seen many times. The CDR3 end lies 3 residues beyond the end of the read and is filled in from the germline J gene. This sample includes further DNA sequences coding for the same CDR3. The chain is built from TRBV7-2 and TRBJ1-1, with a weak D call TRBD1 (5 bases). Germline CDR1 reads SGHTA; CDR2 reads FQGNSA. This CDR3 has 12 amino acids. V was clipped by 5 bases and J by 6 bases, with 10 bases between them. The CDR3: CASSPTGAEAFF. The CDR3 DNA, read in part, is TGTGCCAGCAGCCCCACAGGTGCTGAA.

At least ten counts were recorded for this clone. With the read ending 3 residues before the CDR3 end, the germline J gene is used to fill in that end. The rearrangement uses TRBV18 and TRBJ2-3; 15 bases fit TRBD2. The CDR3 length is 20 residues. With V trimmed by 6 bases and J by 2 bases, 15 bases remained unmatched. Germline V CDR1 and CDR2: KGHSH, LQKENI. Here the CDR3 reads CASSLGLAGGSPPFTDTQYF. The sequenced part of the CDR3 DNA is TGTGCCAGCTCCCTCGGACTAGCGGGAGGGTCCCCACCCTTCACAGATACG.

This clone was observed at least ten times. The read ends 3 residues before the CDR3 terminus; that terminus is restored from the germline J gene. The chain employs TRBV20-1 and TRBJ1-4, with D possibly TRBD1 on 6 matching bases. Germline assignment: CDR1 DFQATT and CDR2 SNEGSKA (reference sequence). V lost 6 bases and J 4 bases, leaving 12 bases between the germline ends. The CDR3 has 13 amino acids. The CDR3 sequence: CSAERTVNEKLFF. The part of the CDR3 DNA that was read is TGCAGTGCCGAACGGACAGTTAATGAAAAA.

This clone was found many times. With the read ending 3 residues before the CDR3 end, the germline J gene is used to fill in that end. The chain recombines TRBV6-2 or TRBV6-3 with TRBJ1-1, with 9 bases fitting TRBD1. CDR3 length: 16 residues. The V gene's germline CDR1 is MNHEY and CDR2 SVGEGT. The V gene end was trimmed by 7 bases and the J gene end by 1 base; junction bases not matched to a gene: 10. CDR3 sequence: CASTVMLGQGNTEAFF. The sequenced part of the CDR3 DNA is TGTGCCAGCACTGTCATGTTGGGACAGGGGAACACTGAA.

This clone came up many times. The DNA read from the CDR3 is TGTGCCAGCTCACCGTCGCAGGCCTTAGGCAATGAG. It is translated as CASSPSQALGNE. In full, the CDR3 reads CASSPSQALGNEQFF. V is TRBV18 and J is TRBJ2-1; unclear D gene. The read ends 3 residues before the CDR3 terminus; that terminus is restored from the germline J gene. CDR1 is KGHSH, CDR2 LQKENI, per germline. With 3 bases removed from V and 6 bases from J, the gap between germline ends came to 15 bases. CDR3 length: 15 residues.

This clone was detected many times. From the germline J gene comes the end of the CDR3, since the read stops 3 residues before it. The gene calls are TRBV7-8 and TRBJ2-7; TRBD1 aligns across 10 bases. Germline trimming cut 5 bases from V and 4 bases from J; bases unmatched to any gene: 8. The germline V gene encodes CDR1 SGHVS and CDR2 FQNEAQ. CDR3 length: 15 residues. The CDR3 bases that were read are TGTGCCAGCAGCGAGACAGGGGGCCCTCCTTACGAG. Its protein product is CASSETGGPPYE. The entire CDR3 reads CASSETGGPPYEQYF.

This clone was detected many times. The read terminates 3 residues ahead of where the CDR3 ends, so the germline J gene completes it. J is TRBJ2-7 and V is TRBV7-9; 13 bases align to TRBD2. The germline gives CDR1 SEHNR, CDR2 FQNEAQ (reference sequence). V was clipped by 4 bases and J by 1 base; unmatched bases: 1. The CDR3 is 15 amino acids. CDR3 bases read: TGTGCCAGCAGCTCGGGACTAGCGGGATCCTACGAG. Translating gives CASSSGLAGSYE. The complete CDR3 protein is CASSSGLAGSYEQYF.

This clone was detected ten times or more. The CDR3 end lies 3 residues beyond the end of the read and is filled in from the germline J gene. The chain carries TRBV2 and TRBJ1-1; perhaps TRBD1 as D (6 bases). The germline V gene encodes CDR1 SNHLY and CDR2 FYNNEI. The CDR3 has 12 residues. Deletions cut 6 bases from V and 4 bases from J, with 9 bases between. This CDR3 is CASRKGGTEAFF. CDR3 bases read: TGTGCCAGCAGGAAAGGGGGCACTGAA.

This clone was recorded many times. The read gets to within 3 residues of the CDR3 end, and the germline J gene fills in the rest. V usage is TRBV5-1 and J usage is TRBJ2-3, with TRBD1 matching over 7 bases. The junction had 5 bases not matched to a gene; V was cut back by 4 bases and J by 0 bases. The V gene's germline CDR1 is SGHRS and CDR2 YFSETQ. This CDR3 region has 15 residues. The CDR3 bases that were read are TGCGCCAGCAGCCGGGGACAGACTAGCACAGATACG. Its translation: CASSRGQTSTDT. The full CDR3 protein reads CASSRGQTSTDTQYF.

Concerning this clone itself: The missing CDR3 end, 3 residues past where the read stops, is filled in from the germline J gene. The V gene is TRBV7-9, the J gene TRBJ1-6; 8 nucleotides agree with TRBD1. Germline trimming cut 6 bases from V and 11 bases from J; bases unmatched to any gene: 3. Germline CDR1 SEHNR, CDR2 FQNEAQ (reference sequence). This CDR3 region has 12 residues. The CDR3 spells CASSLQGAPLHF. The part of the CDR3 DNA that was read is TGTGCCAGCAGTTTACAGGGGGCACCC. Drawing the rest from reference TRBV7-9 and TRBJ1-6, the complete variable domain is DTGVSQNPRHKITKRGQNVTFRCDPISEHNRLYWYRQTLGQGPEFLTYFQNEAQLEKSRLLSDRFSAERPKGSFSTLEIQRTEQGDSAMYLCASSLQGAPLHFGNGTRLTVT.

This clone has at least ten counts. The read halts 3 residues ahead of the CDR3 end, with the missing end drawn from the germline J gene. The chain couples TRBV18 to TRBJ2-3, with TRBD2 matching over 12 bases. V was clipped by 8 bases and J by 4 bases; unmatched bases: 13. Germline V gene lookup returns CDR1 KGHSH and CDR2 LQKENI. This CDR3 spans 17 amino acids. This chain's CDR3 is CASTRSSGGAESDTQYF. The CDR3 DNA, read in part, is TGTGCCAGCACGCGATCTAGCGGGGGGGCTGAATCAGATACG.

This clone was seen many times. The read terminates 3 residues before the CDR3 end, so the remaining end is supplied by the germline J gene. The chain links TRBV6-1 to TRBJ2-7, with 7 nucleotides matching TRBD1. V shed 0 bases, J shed 0 bases, and the junction held 14 bases outside the gene matches. The CDR3 length is 19 residues. Germline-derived CDR1 and CDR2 are MNHNS and SASEGT. The CDR3 here is CASSEAFSRTGIISYEQYF. The sequenced part of the CDR3 DNA is TGTGCCAGCAGTGAAGCGTTCTCCAGGACAGGTATTATCTCCTACGAG.

Worth noting for this clone: Read sequence stops 3 residues before the CDR3 end, and the germline J gene provides the missing end. The chain is built from TRBV7-9 and TRBJ2-4; 12 bases agree with TRBD1. Germline V lookup: CDR1 SEHNR, CDR2 FQNEAQ (reference sequence). The CDR3 is 15 amino acids. CDR3 DNA (partial): TGTGCCAGCAGCAACCGGGGACAGGGGGCCGGAGGT. It yields the protein CASSNRGQGAGG. The whole CDR3 sequence reads CASSNRGQGAGGQYF. Full variable domain (missing parts from reference TRBV7-9 and TRBJ2-4): DTGVSQNPRHKITKRGQNVTFRCDPISEHNRLYWYRQTLGQGPEFLTYFQNEAQLEKSRLLSDRFSAERPKGSFSTLEIQRTEQGDSAMYLCASSNRGQGAGGQYFGAGTRLSVL.

This clone was counted ten times or more. The CDR3 end falls 3 residues outside the read, so it is completed with the germline J gene. This specimen includes other DNA sequences encoding the same CDR3. The rearrangement joins TRBV2 to TRBJ2-6; D gene unclear. The V end was cut by 7 bases, the J end by 0 bases, with 7 bases between. This CDR3 is built from 14 residues. Germline assignment: CDR1 SNHLY and CDR2 FYNNEI. Incomplete CDR3 DNA: TGTGCCAGCATTGGGCCCTCTGGGGCCAACGTC. Its translation: CASIGPSGANV. The full CDR3 protein is CASIGPSGANVLTF.

This clone showed up many times. The junction departs from the called germline gene at one end, perhaps through a read error. The CDR3 is cut off 3 residues early in the read; its end comes from the germline J gene. This chain connects TRBV4-2 to TRBJ1-4; 7 nucleotides match TRBD1. The CDR3 is 16 amino acids. CDR1 and CDR2 from the germline V gene are LGHNA and YNFKEQ. CDR3 sequence: CASSHDGTVFGEKLFF. The sequenced part of the CDR3 DNA is TGCGCCAGCAGCCATGACGGGACAGTATTCGGTGAAAAA.

This CDR3 is CASSYTRETQYF. Incomplete CDR3 DNA: TGTGCCAGCAGCTATACCCGGGAGACC. The chain uses TRBV11-2 and TRBJ2-5; no clear D gene. The sequenced fragment ends 3 residues before the CDR3 boundary, so the rest is inferred from the germline J gene. Germline CDR1 reads SGHAT; CDR2 reads FQNNGV. Trimming removed 4 bases at V and 5 bases at J, with 8 bases between. There are 12 residues in the CDR3.

Many counts were recorded for this clone. The read terminates 3 residues before the CDR3 end, so the remaining end is supplied by the germline J gene. The rearrangement uses TRBV30 and TRBJ2-3; 10 bases match TRBD2. This CDR3 is 14 amino acids long. CDR1 is GTSNPN and CDR2 is SVGIG in the germline V gene (reference sequence). The trim removed 3 bases at V and 2 bases at J, leaving 2 bases unmatched. The sequenced CDR3 bases are TGTGCCTGGAGAGCGGGAGGGCCCACAGATACG. This encodes CAWRAGGPTDT. The CDR3 as a whole reads CAWRAGGPTDTQYF.